Listed here are 16 T cell receptor beta chains from one sample, sequenced in a study of T cells after yellow fever vaccination. MiXCR, applied by TCRdb to the 5' RACE reads, yields one record per CDR3 protein. The sample lists almost 30,000 distinct CDR3 sequences; around 5% were seen once. The sequenced sample was CD8+ T cells sorted from PBMCs, obtained 10 days after the yellow fever booster vaccination. All receptors derive from a man aged 30 to 39 who received the YFV17D yellow fever vaccine.

This clonotype was observed many times. V usage is TRBV7-2 and J usage is TRBJ2-7; 7 nucleotides line up with TRBD2. Germline CDR1 reads SGHTA; CDR2 reads FQGNSA. V lost 8 bases, J lost 0 bases, and 10 bases stayed unmatched. This CDR3 comprises 15 residues. The CDR3 loop reads CASGGDGQLSYEQYF. CDR3 DNA sequence: TGTGCCAGCGGGGGGGACGGGCAACTCTCCTACGAGCAGTACTTC.

This clonotype has a count of ten or more. The chain is built from TRBV12-3 or TRBV12-4 and TRBJ2-7; 11 nucleotides match TRBD1. The V gene end was trimmed by 3 bases and the J gene end by 3 bases; junction bases not matched to a gene: 10. The CDR3 sequence is 17 residues long. The CDR3 DNA reads TGTGCCAGCAGTTTGGGAGTCGGGGACAGGGGGGACTACGAGCAGTACTTC. Amino acid sequence: CASSLGVGDRGDYEQYF.

The chain carries TRBV12-3 or TRBV12-4 and TRBJ2-2, with no clear D. V was pared by 6 bases and J by 13 bases, with 12 bases between. The CDR3 has 11 residues. For the CDR3, the DNA is TGTGCCAGCAGCCCCACGTCGGTGCTGTTTTTT. Its protein is CASSPTSVLFF.

This clonotype was counted many times. V usage is TRBV20-1 and J usage is TRBJ1-5, with 7 bases identical to TRBD1. The germline CDR1 and CDR2 sequences are DFQATT and SNEGSKA (reference sequence). Trimming removed 5 bases from V and 3 bases from J; junction bases left unmatched: 22. This CDR3 contains 19 residues. In DNA form, the CDR3 reads TGCAGTGCTGGTGGACATCCCGGGACAGCCACAACCTACAATCAGCCCCAGCATTTT. It encodes CSAGGHPGTATTYNQPQHF.

The V gene is TRBV29-1, the J gene TRBJ1-1, with a weak D call TRBD1 (5 bases). V was pared by 4 bases and J by 6 bases, with 6 bases between. CDR3 length equals 10 residues. Germline CDR1 reads SQVTM; CDR2 reads ANQGSEA. The DNA of the CDR3 is TGCAGCGTTGGAGGGGCTGAAGCTTTCTTT. Translating it yields CSVGGAEAFF. Full variable domain (outside the CDR3, taken from reference TRBV29-1 and TRBJ1-1): SAVISQKPSRDICQRGTSLTIQCQVDSQVTMMFWYRQQPGQSLTLIATANQGSEATYESGFVIDKFPISRPNLTFSTLTVSNMSPEDSSIYLCSVGGAEAFFGQGTRLTVV.

Many counts were recorded for this clonotype. The CDR3 sequence: CASSPDTGELFF. The CDR3 DNA reads TGTGCCAGCTCACCAGACACCGGGGAGCTGTTTTTT. V gene TRBV18 combines with J gene TRBJ2-2; no reliable D call. This CDR3 comprises 12 residues. The ends were cut back, 2 bases at V and 3 bases at J, with 1 base in the middle. The germline gives CDR1 KGHSH, CDR2 LQKENI.

This clonotype came up many times. The chain recombines TRBV12-3 or TRBV12-4 with TRBJ1-4; no clear D. Trimming took off 7 bases at V and 4 bases at J, with 4 bases between the two ends. The length of the CDR3 is 11 residues. CDR3 amino acids: CASTRNEKLFF. Here the CDR3 DNA reads TGTGCCAGCACTCGTAATGAAAAACTGTTTTTT.

At least ten counts were recorded for this clonotype. The chain couples TRBV7-9 to TRBJ2-3; 8 bases agree with TRBD1. Germline V gene sequence: CDR1 SEHNR, CDR2 FQNEAQ (reference sequence). V trimming: 1 base; J trimming: 6 bases; junction bases outside the gene matches: 6. This CDR3 region has 15 residues. Here the CDR3 DNA reads TGTGCCAGCAGCTTAGAATGGACAGGGAACGATACGCAGTATTTT. This gives the protein CASSLEWTGNDTQYF. Drawing the rest from reference TRBV7-9 and TRBJ2-3, the complete variable domain is DTGVSQNPRHKITKRGQNVTFRCDPISEHNRLYWYRQTLGQGPEFLTYFQNEAQLEKSRLLSDRFSAERPKGSFSTLEIQRTEQGDSAMYLCASSLEWTGNDTQYFGPGTRLTVL.

This clonotype was detected many times. V usage is TRBV20-1 and J usage is TRBJ2-3, with 8 bases fitting TRBD2. J lost 10 bases, V lost 7 bases, and 19 bases had no gene match. The CDR3 sequence is 15 residues long. Germline CDR1 is DFQATT and CDR2 is SNEGSKA (reference sequence). The CDR3 here is CSVRGVERESAPQYF. The CDR3 DNA reads TGCAGTGTCCGGGGGGTGGAGCGGGAGTCAGCTCCGCAGTATTTT.

Many counts were recorded for this clonotype. The gene calls are TRBV7-2 and TRBJ2-7; a possible D gene is TRBD2 (5 bases). The CDR3 is 14 amino acids. Germline CDR1 and CDR2: SGHTA and FQGNSA. V lost 5 bases to trimming and J lost 5 bases, with 16 bases between them. CDR3 protein: CASSPQRAFNEQYF. In DNA form, the CDR3 reads TGTGCCAGCAGCCCGCAGAGGGCGTTTAACGAGCAGTACTTC.

This clonotype was counted at least ten times. The rearrangement joins TRBV29-1 to TRBJ2-2; no definite D call. CDR1 and CDR2 (germline): SQVTM, ANQGSEA. Trimming pared 0 bases from V and 6 bases from J, leaving 5 bases between. The CDR3 loop spans 12 amino acids. The DNA for the CDR3 is TGCAGCGTTGAAGATCTATCCGGGGAGCTGTTTTTT. As protein: CSVEDLSGELFF.

This clonotype was recorded at least ten times. The V and J genes are TRBV6-2 or TRBV6-3 and TRBJ1-4; no clear D. This CDR3 has 15 residues. The V end was cut by 1 base, the J end by 5 bases, with 11 bases between. CDR1 and CDR2 (germline): MNHEY, SVGEGT. In nucleotides, the CDR3 is TGTGCCAGCAGTTACTTACCGGACGGGAATGAAAAACTGTTTTTT. Translation gives CASSYLPDGNEKLFF.

Only a few counts were recorded for this clonotype. Just one base apart from a much larger clone, this may be a read error. The gene calls are TRBV5-6 and TRBJ2-3, with D tentatively TRBD1 (5 bases). Trimming removed 0 bases from V and 10 bases from J, with 15 bases in between. The CDR3 totals 14 residues. Germline V lookup: CDR1 SGHDT, CDR2 YYEEEE. This CDR3 reads CASSLEGWGPAQYF. As DNA, the CDR3 is TGTGCCAGCAGCTTGGAAGGTTGGGGCCCCGCGCAGTATTTT.

This clonotype was recorded at least ten times. The rearrangement joins TRBV4-1 to TRBJ2-5; the D gene is possibly TRBD1 (5 bases). V was shortened by 5 bases and J by 2 bases, with 15 bases between the two germline ends. The length of the CDR3 is 15 residues. Germline V gene data show CDR1 as MGHRA and CDR2 as YSYEKL. CDR3 amino acids: CASSKAQGRQETQYF. The CDR3 region has the DNA TGCGCCAGCAGCAAAGCTCAGGGAAGGCAAGAGACCCAGTACTTC.

This clonotype was detected ten times or more. The rearrangement joins TRBV7-2 to TRBJ2-7; D gene unclear. CDR3 size: 15 residues. Trimming removed 3 bases from V and 2 bases from J, with 14 bases in between. CDR1 is SGHTA and CDR2 is FQGNSA in the germline V gene. The CDR3 spells CASSFDGSVTYEQYF. The CDR3 coding sequence is TGTGCCAGCAGCTTCGACGGGTCCGTGACCTACGAGCAGTACTTC.

Many counts were recorded for this clonotype. One end of the junction varies from germline; a read error may be responsible. This rearrangement joins TRBV7-8 to TRBJ2-7; D gene ambiguous. Germline V gene lookup returns CDR1 SGHVS and CDR2 FQNEAQ. The CDR3 extends over 15 amino acids. The CDR3 protein is CASTLGPDPYYEQYF. CDR3 bases: TGTGCCAGCACCTTAGGTCCCGATCCCTACTACGAGCAGTACTTC.